A selection of T cell receptor beta chains follows, all from one sample in a study of naive and memory T cell subsets. Using its own MiXCR run on the UMI-ligation and nested PCR reads, TCRdb lists one record per CDR3 protein. The sample has tens of thousands of distinct CDR3 sequences, 11% seen once. Source material: naive CD4+ T cells from blood. The receptors come from a human donor in good health. The conserved cysteine and the conserved F or W are not part of the CDR3 here. Each record gives: CDR3 length, D gene, clone size, V gene, CDR3 protein. The D gene is left open where the match is weak. Clone sizes are given selectively: once, few, many, or a class where the clone is expanded.

length: 14; D: TRBD1; size: few; V: TRBV27; CDR3: ASSFYPGGLTYEQY
length: 17; D: TRBD1; size: .; V: TRBV3-1; CDR3: ASSQGWLGPGQPYNEQF
length: 11; D: TRBD1; size: .; V: TRBV12-5; CDR3: ASGLAYRGTQH
length: 10; D: .; size: .; V: TRBV20-1; CDR3: SARGRAAEQF
length: 17; D: TRBD1; size: .; V: TRBV20-1; CDR3: SARVEKGQVVSYNSPLH
length: 11; D: .; size: many; V: TRBV4-3; CDR3: ASSQRLQYEQY
length: 12; D: .; size: few; V: TRBV9; CDR3: ASSVVQANTEAF
length: 12; D: .; size: many; V: TRBV6-6; CDR3: ASRDGQGGSEQF
length: 15; D: TRBD1; size: .; V: TRBV28; CDR3: ASSPWTGGKAKNIQY
length: 14; D: TRBD2; size: .; V: TRBV9; CDR3: ASTASGTRITDTQY
length: 8; D: .; size: many; V: TRBV29-1; CDR3: SVKLETQY
length: 13; D: .; size: many; V: TRBV5-6; CDR3: ASSLEQGGIHEQF
length: 9; D: .; size: .; V: TRBV6-2/TRBV6-3; CDR3: ASSALVEQY